Detailed here is one TCR beta chain. This specimen comes from a study of blood T cell repertoires in COVID-19. For the study at large: PBMCs, B-cell-depleted T cells, or T cells were the source of the cDNA or gDNA that made up the material.

There are 17 residues in the CDR3. Trimming took 2 bases from V and 6 from J; bases not matched to a gene: 11. Germline CDR1 reads MNHEY; CDR2 reads SVGEGT. TCRdb's copy holds only in-frame clones and misses some; the assay was immunoSEQ multiplex PCR. The sample lists 210,000 or so clones; 92% were seen once. The sequence was collected from a man aged 25-40 years with acute or convalescent COVID-19. The sample consisted of peripheral blood. The chain combines TRBV6-2 or TRBV6-3 with TRBJ2-1; 9 bases fit TRBD2. In DNA, the CDR3 is TGTGCCAGCAGTTACGTCGTTAGCGGGAGTAGGCGCAATGAGCAGTTCTTC. Protein: CASSYVVSGSRRNEQFF.